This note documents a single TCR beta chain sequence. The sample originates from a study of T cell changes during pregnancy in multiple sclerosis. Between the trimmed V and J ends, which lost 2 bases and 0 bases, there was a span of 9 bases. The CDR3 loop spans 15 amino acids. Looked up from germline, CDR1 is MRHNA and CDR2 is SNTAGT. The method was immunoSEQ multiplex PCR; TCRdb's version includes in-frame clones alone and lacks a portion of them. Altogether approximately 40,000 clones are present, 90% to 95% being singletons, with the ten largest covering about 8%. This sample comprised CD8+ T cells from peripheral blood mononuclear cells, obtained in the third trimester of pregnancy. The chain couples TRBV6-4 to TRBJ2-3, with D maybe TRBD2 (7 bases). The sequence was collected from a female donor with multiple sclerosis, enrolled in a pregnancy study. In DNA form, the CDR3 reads TGTGCCAGCAGTGACGGGGGGGCTAGCACAGATACGCAGTATTTT. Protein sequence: CASSDGGASTDTQYF.